Detailed here is one TCR beta chain. Its target antigen remains unknown. No much larger clonotype is one base removed from it; base qualities were not supplied. To demonstrate the VDJtools post-analysis software, the study profiled TCR beta repertoires from the peripheral blood of around 13 young patients with multiple sclerosis. The multiple sclerosis patients were children and adolescents ranging in age from 6 to 15 years. The source of the sample is a study of post-analysis software for immune sequencing data (dated by TCRdb to the mid-2010s). For the study in its entirety: Disease courses on record covered relapsing-remitting, secondary progressive and progressive-relapsing multiple sclerosis, though some patients had no subtype annotation. A subset of samples was prepared in parallel using single-end sample barcoding, then pooled and co-amplified after Illumina adapter ligation. The patient repertoires were set against 10 or so previously published healthy control repertoires from donors whose ages ranged from roughly 6 to 27 years.

The CDR3 starts with the cysteine, ends with the phenylalanine, and has 11 residues. Only CDR3 DNA remains: 33 bases, in frame from the first base. The germline V gene gives CDR1 as MNHEY and CDR2 as SVGEGT. V drops 10 bases and J drops 5 bases, leaving 11 bases in between. Study-level results and caveats: Direct clustering with F measure showed strong co-clustering of samples prepared in the same batch, prompting a batch-effect correction. The control group was slightly older than the multiple sclerosis patient group. Compared with controls, multiple sclerosis patients had significantly lower normalized Chao1 diversity, a finding suggesting substantial peripheral T-cell clonal expansion. Significantly higher frequencies in patients than in controls were found for five TRBV segments, including TRBV5-6, TRBV5-1 and TRBV20-1.

The library relied on PCR. The sequencing machine was an Illumina HiSeq 2500. Unique molecular identifiers were incorporated into TCR beta cDNA libraries to reduce PCR and sequencing biases. Per 1 to 10 million input T cells, approximately 500,000 cDNA molecules were obtained, such that each molecule approximated one T cell. Patient libraries were prepared and sequenced with the same protocol used for the earlier healthy control dataset. Within a given batch, samples were prepared together, multiplexed and sequenced on the same HiSeq lane. Under the source paper's analysis protocol: MIGEC handled the raw barcoded reads, throwing out single-read molecular identifier groups before consensus assembly and CDR3 extraction. Clonotype tables were post-analysed with VDJtools, and diversity was normalized by down-sampling all datasets to the smallest sample size. In repertoire overlap clustering, CDR3 amino acid sequences, but not nucleotide sequences, were matched to correct batch-related cross-sample contamination. In-frame beta chains were kept once TCRdb had trimmed the public reads at Q25 with fastp and called clones with MiXCR. Each record represents a unique CDR3 protein, reported with the most common genes and DNA among its rows. TCRdb, rather than the study authors, made the V and J calls. A total of around 700,000 distinct CDR3 sequences appear in this sample, approximately 60% of them only once. Of the sample, roughly 12% falls within the top ten clones.

The sequence came from a girl aged 2 to 10 with multiple sclerosis. The rearranged segments are TRBV6-2 or TRBV6-3 and TRBJ2-5; no D gene is confidently identified. Sequenced: blood. Here is the DNA: TGTGCCACCCACGGTGTGGAGACCCAGTACTTC. It encodes CATHGVETQYF.